This paragraph covers one T cell receptor (beta chain) sequence. Its antigen is unknown. After autologous stem cell transplantation all patients relapsed, and prior brentuximab vedotin exposure differed between cohorts. The sample belongs to a study of PD-1 blockade in classical Hodgkin lymphoma. Findings and limits, study-wide: The study reported lower baseline TCR diversity in newly diagnosed patients than in healthy donors. CD4+ TCR diversity climbed significantly by C4D1, unlike CD8+ TCR diversity. Diversity similar to that of newly diagnosed patients was seen at baseline in complete responders.

Assay used: immunoSEQ multiplex PCR; TCRdb lists only in-frame clones, some missing. Altogether roughly 32,000 clones are present, about four fifths being singletons, with the ten largest covering approximately 35%. Germline loops: CDR1 MNHEY, CDR2 SVGAGI. The V end was cut by 6 bases, the J end by 0 bases, with 14 bases between. CDR3 length: 15 amino acids. V and J are TRBV6-5 and TRBJ1-2; D is ambiguous. This material consisted of peripheral blood mononuclear cells (PBMCs), taken at baseline. This TCR was recovered from a human donor with classical Hodgkin lymphoma. CDR3 coding DNA: TGTGCCAGCAGCCTCGGACGGGGTTCTAACTATGGCTACACCTTC. Translation: CASSLGRGSNYGYTF.